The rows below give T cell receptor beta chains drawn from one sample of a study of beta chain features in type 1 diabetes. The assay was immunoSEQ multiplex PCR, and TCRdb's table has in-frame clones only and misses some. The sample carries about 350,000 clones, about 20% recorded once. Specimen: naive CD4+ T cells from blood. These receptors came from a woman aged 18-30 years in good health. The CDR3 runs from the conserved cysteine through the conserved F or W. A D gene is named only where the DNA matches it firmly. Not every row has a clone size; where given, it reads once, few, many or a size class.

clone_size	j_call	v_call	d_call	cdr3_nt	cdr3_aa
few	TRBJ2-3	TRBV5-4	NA	TGTGCCAGCAGCTTGTATACAGATACGCAGTATTTT	CASSLYTDTQYF
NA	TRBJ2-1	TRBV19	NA	TGTGCCAGTACCACTGGCGGGACCTACTACAATGAGCAGTTCTTC	CASTTGGTYYNEQFF
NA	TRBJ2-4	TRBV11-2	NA	TGTGCCAGCAGCTCAATACAGGGCGACAAAAACATTCAGTACTTC	CASSSIQGDKNIQYF
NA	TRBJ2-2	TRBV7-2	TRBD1	TGTGCCAGCAGCCCGGACAGGAGGAACACCGGGGAGCTGTTTTTT	CASSPDRRNTGELFF
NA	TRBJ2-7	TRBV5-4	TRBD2	TGTGCCACCCAACCGGCGGGAGGGACCTACGAGCAGTACTTC	CATQPAGGTYEQYF
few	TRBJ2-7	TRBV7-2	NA	TGTGCCAGCAGCGCGTGGACAGTACCGGAGCAGTACTTC	CASSAWTVPEQYF
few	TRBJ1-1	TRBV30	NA	TGTGCCTGGAGTACCGGTTCCATGAACACTGAAGCTTTCTTT	CAWSTGSMNTEAFF
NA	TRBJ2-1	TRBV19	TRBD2	TGTGCCAGTAGTCTACTAGCGGGAGGGCCCTACAATGAGCAGTTCTTC	CASSLLAGGPYNEQFF
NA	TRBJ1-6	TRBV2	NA	TGTGCCAGCAGATCTCAGATCTCCTATAATTCACCCCTCCACTTT	CASRSQISYNSPLHF
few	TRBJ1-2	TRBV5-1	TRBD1	TGCGCCAGCAGCCCGGGGACAGGGACGGATGGCTACACCTTC	CASSPGTGTDGYTF
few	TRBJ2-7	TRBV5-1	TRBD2	TGCGCCAGCAGCTTTACCAGCGGGGGAGGCGAGCAGTACTTC	CASSFTSGGGEQYF
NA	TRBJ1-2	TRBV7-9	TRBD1	TGTGCCAGCAGCTTAGGTCGGACAGGGGATTATGGCTACACCTTC	CASSLGRTGDYGYTF
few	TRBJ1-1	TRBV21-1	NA	TGTGCCAGCAGCAAGGGTAGGACAGGGAACACTGAAGCTTTCTTT	CASSKGRTGNTEAFF
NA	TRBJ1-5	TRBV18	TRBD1	TGTGCCAGCTCACCTAGAGCCGGGACAGGGAAACAGCCCCAGCATTTT	CASSPRAGTGKQPQHF
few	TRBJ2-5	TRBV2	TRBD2	TGTGCCAGCACGTCCAGCGGGAGACCAGAGACCCAGTACTTC	CASTSSGRPETQYF
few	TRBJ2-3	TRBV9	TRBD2	TGTGCCAGCAGTACCGGGACTAGGGCAGATACGCAGTATTTT	CASSTGTRADTQYF
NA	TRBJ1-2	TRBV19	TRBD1	TGTGCCAGTAGTAGGACAGGATATGGCTACACCTTC	CASSRTGYGYTF
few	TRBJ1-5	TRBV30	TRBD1	TGTGCCTGGGGGACAGGGGCGACCTATAGCAATCAGCCCCAGCATTTT	CAWGTGATYSNQPQHF
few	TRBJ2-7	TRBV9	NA	TGTGCCAGCAGCGTCGCCGGGACACCTTACGAGCAGTACTTC	CASSVAGTPYEQYF
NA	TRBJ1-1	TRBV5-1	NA	TGCGCCAGCAGCTTGGGGGGGGGTTGGACTGAAGCTTTCTTT	CASSLGGGWTEAFF
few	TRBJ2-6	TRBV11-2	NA	TGTGCCAGCAGCTTTACGACCGGGTCTGCGGCCAACGTCCTGACTTTC	CASSFTTGSAANVLTF
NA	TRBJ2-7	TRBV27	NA	TGTGCCAGCAGTTTATCGTCGGGAAACTACGAGCAGTACTTC	CASSLSSGNYEQYF
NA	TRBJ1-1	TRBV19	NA	TGTGCCAGTAGTAGCCCCCAGGGGTCGGGTGAAGCTTTCTTT	CASSSPQGSGEAFF
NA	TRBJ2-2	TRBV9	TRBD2	TGTGCCAGCAGCGTAGCCGCCCGAGCCCCCGGGGGGTCCGGGGAGCTGTTTTTT	CASSVAARAPGGSGELFF
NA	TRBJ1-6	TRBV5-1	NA	TGCGCCAGCAGCTTGGCGACGGGTTATAATTCACCCCTCCACTTT	CASSLATGYNSPLHF
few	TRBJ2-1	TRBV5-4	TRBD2	TGTGCCAGCAGCTGGAGGGTGACTAGCGGGGGCAATGAGCAGTTCTTC	CASSWRVTSGGNEQFF
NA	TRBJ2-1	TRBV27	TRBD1	TGTGCCAGCAGCCGGGACAGGGGCTACAATGAGCAGTTCTTC	CASSRDRGYNEQFF
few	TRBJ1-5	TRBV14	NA	TGTGCCAGCAGCCTCGGTTCGAATCAGCCCCAGCATTTT	CASSLGSNQPQHF
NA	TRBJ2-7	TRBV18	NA	TGTGCCAGCTCATTGTCAGGGTCGGTCGAGCAGTACTTC	CASSLSGSVEQYF
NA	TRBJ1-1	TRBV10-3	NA	TGTGCCACCAGGAACAAAGGAGGGAACACTGAAGCTTTCTTT	CATRNKGGNTEAFF
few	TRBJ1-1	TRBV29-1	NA	TGCAGCGTTGTTAGTTTCCTGAACACTGAAGCTTTCTTT	CSVVSFLNTEAFF